The sequence of this T cell receptor beta chain was determined in a study of blood T cell repertoires in COVID-19. This CDR3 is 11 amino acids long. V shed 8 bases and J shed 4 bases, with 8 bases lying between them. From germline, CDR1 is MNHEY and CDR2 SVGAGI. Some clones are missing from TCRdb's copy, which holds only in-frame ones; the method was immunoSEQ multiplex PCR. The data hold about 200,000 clones, with 85% observed a single time. The chain recombines TRBV6-5 with TRBJ2-5, with D uncertain. Sequences were obtained from PBMCs or T cells enriched from blood (not recorded which). This TCR was recovered from a man aged 40-49 years who had recovered from COVID-19. CDR3 sequence reads: CASSHGETQYF. The CDR3 nucleotides read TGTGCCAGCTCCCACGGAGAGACCCAGTACTTC.